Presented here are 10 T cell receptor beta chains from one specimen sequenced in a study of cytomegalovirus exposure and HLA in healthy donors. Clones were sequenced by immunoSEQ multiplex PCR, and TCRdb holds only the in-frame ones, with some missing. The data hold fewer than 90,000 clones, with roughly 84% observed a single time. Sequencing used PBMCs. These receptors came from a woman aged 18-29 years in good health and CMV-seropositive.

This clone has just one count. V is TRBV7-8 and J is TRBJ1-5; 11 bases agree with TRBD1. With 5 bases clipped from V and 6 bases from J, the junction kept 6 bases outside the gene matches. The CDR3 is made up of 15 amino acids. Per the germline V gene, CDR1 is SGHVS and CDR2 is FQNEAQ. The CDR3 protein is CASSEGQGAFQPQHF. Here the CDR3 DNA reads TGTGCCAGCAGCGAAGGACAGGGGGCTTTTCAGCCCCAGCATTTT.

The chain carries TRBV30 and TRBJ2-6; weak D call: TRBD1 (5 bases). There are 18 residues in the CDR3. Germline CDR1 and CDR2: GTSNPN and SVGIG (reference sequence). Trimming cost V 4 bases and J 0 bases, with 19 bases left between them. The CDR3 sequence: CAWKDFAQAPSGANVLTF. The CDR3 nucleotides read TGTGCCTGGAAAGATTTCGCACAGGCGCCCTCTGGGGCCAACGTCCTGACTTTC. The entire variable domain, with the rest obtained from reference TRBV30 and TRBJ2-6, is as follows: SQTIHQWPATLVQPVGSPLSLECTVEGTSNPNLYWYRQAAGRGLQLLFYSVGIGQISSEVPQNLSASRPQDRQFILSSKKLLLSDSGFYLCAWKDFAQAPSGANVLTFGAGSRLTVL.

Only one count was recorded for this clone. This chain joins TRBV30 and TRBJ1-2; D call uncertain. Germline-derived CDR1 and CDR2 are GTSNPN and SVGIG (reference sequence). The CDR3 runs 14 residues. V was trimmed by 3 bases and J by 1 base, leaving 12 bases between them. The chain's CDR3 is CAWRRPGINYGYTF. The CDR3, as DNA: TGTGCCTGGAGGAGACCCGGGATTAACTATGGCTACACCTTC.

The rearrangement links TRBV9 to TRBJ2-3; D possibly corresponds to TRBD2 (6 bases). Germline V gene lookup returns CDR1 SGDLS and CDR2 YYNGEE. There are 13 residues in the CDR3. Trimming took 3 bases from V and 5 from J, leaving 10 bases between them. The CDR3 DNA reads TGTGCCAGCAGCGGACTAGATGTAGATACGCAGTATTTT. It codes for CASSGLDVDTQYF.

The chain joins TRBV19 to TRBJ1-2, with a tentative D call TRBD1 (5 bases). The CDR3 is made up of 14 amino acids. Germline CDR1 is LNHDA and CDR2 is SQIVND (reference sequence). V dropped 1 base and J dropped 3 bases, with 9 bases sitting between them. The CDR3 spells CASSIGGSDYGYTF. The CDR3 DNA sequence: TGTGCCAGTAGTATAGGGGGCAGCGACTATGGCTACACCTTC.

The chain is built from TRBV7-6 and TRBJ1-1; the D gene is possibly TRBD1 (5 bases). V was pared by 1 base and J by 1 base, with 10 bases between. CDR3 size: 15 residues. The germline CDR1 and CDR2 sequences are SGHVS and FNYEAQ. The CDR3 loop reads CASSLGGQKNTEAFF. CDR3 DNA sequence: TGTGCCAGCAGCTTAGGCGGACAAAAGAACACTGAAGCTTTCTTT. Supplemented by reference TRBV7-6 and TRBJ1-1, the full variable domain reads GAGVSQSPRYKVTKRGQDVALRCDPISGHVSLYWYRQALGQGPEFLTYFNYEAQQDKSGLPNDRFSAERPEGSISTLTIQRTEQRDSAMYRCASSLGGQKNTEAFFGQGTRLTVV.

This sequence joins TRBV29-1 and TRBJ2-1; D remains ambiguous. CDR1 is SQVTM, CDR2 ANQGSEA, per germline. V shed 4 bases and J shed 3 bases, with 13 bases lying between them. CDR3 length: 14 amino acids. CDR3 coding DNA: TGCAGCGTTGCTGCTAAAATCTTCTACAATGAGCAGTTCTTC. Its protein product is CSVAAKIFYNEQFF.

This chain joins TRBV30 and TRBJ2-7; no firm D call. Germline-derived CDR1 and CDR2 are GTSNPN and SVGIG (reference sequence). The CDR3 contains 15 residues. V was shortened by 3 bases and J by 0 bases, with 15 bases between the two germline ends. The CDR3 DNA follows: TGTGCCTGGAGCCCAACTATCCTTCTCTCCTACGAGCAGTACTTC. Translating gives CAWSPTILLSYEQYF. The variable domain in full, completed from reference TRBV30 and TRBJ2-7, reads SQTIHQWPATLVQPVGSPLSLECTVEGTSNPNLYWYRQAAGRGLQLLFYSVGIGQISSEVPQNLSASRPQDRQFILSSKKLLLSDSGFYLCAWSPTILLSYEQYFGPGTRLTVT.

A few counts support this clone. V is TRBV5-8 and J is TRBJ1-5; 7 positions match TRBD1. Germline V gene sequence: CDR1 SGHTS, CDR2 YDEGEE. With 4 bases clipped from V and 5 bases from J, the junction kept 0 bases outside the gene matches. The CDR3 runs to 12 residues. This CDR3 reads CASSTGDQPQHF. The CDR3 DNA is TGTGCCAGCAGCACAGGGGATCAGCCCCAGCATTTT.

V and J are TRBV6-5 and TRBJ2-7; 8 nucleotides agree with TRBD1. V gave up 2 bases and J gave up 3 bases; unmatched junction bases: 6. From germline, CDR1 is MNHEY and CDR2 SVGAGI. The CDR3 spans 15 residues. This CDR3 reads CASSYATGGNYEQYF. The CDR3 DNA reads TGTGCCAGCAGTTACGCCACAGGGGGAAACTACGAGCAGTACTTC.